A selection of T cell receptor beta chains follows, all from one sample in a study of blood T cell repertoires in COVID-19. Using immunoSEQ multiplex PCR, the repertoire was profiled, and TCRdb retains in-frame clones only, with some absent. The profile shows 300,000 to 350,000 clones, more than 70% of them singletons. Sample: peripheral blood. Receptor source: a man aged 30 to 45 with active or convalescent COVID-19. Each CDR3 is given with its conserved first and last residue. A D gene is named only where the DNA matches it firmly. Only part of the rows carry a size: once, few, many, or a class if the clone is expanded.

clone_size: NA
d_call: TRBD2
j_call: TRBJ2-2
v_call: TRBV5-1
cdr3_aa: CASSSLAGVNTGELFF
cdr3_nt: TGCGCCAGCAGCTCTCTAGCGGGGGTTAACACCGGGGAGCTGTTTTTT

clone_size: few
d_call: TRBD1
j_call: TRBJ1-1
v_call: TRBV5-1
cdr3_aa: CASSSTGYGAEAFF
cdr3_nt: TGCGCCAGCAGCTCGACAGGGTATGGCGCTGAAGCTTTCTTT

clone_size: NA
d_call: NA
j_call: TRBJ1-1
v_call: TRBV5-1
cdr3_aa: CASSFSRQRNTEAFF
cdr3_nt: TGCGCCAGCAGCTTCTCGAGACAGAGAAACACTGAAGCTTTCTTT

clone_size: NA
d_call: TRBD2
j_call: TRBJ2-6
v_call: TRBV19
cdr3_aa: CASTLRAREGTGANVLTF
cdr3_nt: TGTGCCAGTACCTTGAGGGCCAGGGAGGGAACTGGGGCCAACGTCCTGACTTTC

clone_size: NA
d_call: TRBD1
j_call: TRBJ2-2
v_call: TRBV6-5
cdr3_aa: CASSRDRVTGELFF
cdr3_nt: TGTGCCAGCAGCCGGGACAGGGTCACCGGGGAGCTGTTTTTT

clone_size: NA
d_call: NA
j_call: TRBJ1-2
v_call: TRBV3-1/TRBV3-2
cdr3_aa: CASSQDYQRQVCDGYTF
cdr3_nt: TGTGCCAGCAGCCAAGATTATCAACGACAGGTGTGTGACGGCTACACCTTC

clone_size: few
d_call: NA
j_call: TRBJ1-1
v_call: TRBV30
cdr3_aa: CACCRGNTEAFF
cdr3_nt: TGTGCCTGTTGCAGGGGGAACACTGAAGCTTTCTTT

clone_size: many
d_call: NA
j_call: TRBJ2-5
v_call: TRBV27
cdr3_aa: CASRGGGGAWETQYF
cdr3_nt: TGTGCCAGCAGGGGAGGAGGGGGCGCTTGGGAGACCCAGTACTTC

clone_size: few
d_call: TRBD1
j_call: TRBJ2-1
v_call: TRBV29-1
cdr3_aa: CSVERTGGGEQFF
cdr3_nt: TGCAGCGTTGAAAGGACAGGGGGCGGTGAGCAGTTCTTC

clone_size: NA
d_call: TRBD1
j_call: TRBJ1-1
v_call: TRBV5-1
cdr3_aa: CASSLEGQLNTEAFF
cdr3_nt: TGCGCCAGCAGCTTGGAGGGACAGCTAAACACTGAAGCTTTCTTT

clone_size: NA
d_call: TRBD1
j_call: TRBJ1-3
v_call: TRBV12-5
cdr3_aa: CASGRTGGVPGNTIYF
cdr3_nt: TGTGCTAGTGGCAGGACAGGGGGAGTACCTGGAAACACCATATATTTT

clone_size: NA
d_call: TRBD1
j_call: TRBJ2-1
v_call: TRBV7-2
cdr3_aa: CASSFGQGYNEQFF
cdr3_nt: TGTGCCAGCAGCTTCGGACAGGGATACAATGAGCAGTTCTTC

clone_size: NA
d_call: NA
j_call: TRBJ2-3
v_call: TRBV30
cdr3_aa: CACYTGFTDTQYF
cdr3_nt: TGTGCCTGCTACACGGGTTTCACAGATACGCAGTATTTT

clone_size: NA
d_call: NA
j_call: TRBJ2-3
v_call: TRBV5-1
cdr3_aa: CVLLLNTQYF
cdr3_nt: TGCGTACTCCTTCTGAATACGCAGTATTTT

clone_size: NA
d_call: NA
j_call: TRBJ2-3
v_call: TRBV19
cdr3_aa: CASSIALRGSTQYF
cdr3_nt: TGTGCCAGTAGTATAGCACTCCGAGGCAGTACGCAGTATTTT

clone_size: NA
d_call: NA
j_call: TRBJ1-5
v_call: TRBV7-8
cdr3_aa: CASSLEVWGRSNQPQHF
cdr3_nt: TGTGCCAGCAGCTTAGAGGTATGGGGGAGGAGCAATCAGCCCCAGCATTTT

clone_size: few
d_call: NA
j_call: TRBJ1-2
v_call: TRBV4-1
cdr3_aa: CASSQEGRAGGYGYTF
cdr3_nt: TGCGCCAGCAGCCAAGAGGGACGGGCCGGGGGCTATGGCTACACCTTC

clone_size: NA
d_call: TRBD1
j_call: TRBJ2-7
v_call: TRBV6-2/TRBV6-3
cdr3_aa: CASSRGQQLSYEQYF
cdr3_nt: TGTGCCAGCAGTCGGGGACAGCAGTTATCCTACGAGCAGTACTTC

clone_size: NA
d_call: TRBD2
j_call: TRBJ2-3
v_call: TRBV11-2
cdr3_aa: CASSSGLAGPTDTQYF
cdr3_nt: TGTGCCAGCAGCTCGGGACTAGCGGGCCCCACAGATACGCAGTATTTT

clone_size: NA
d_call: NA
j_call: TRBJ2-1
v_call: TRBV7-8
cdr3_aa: CASRRTRGSNSYNEQFF
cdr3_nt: TGTGCCAGCAGAAGAACCAGAGGGAGCAACTCCTACAATGAGCAGTTCTTC

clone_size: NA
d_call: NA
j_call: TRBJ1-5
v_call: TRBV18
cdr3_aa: CASSATDKNQPQHF
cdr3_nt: TGTGCCAGCTCAGCTACAGATAAAAATCAGCCCCAGCATTTT

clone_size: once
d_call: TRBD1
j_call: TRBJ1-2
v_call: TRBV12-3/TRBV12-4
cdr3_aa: CASRRQGSSGYTF
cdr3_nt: TGTGCCAGCAGAAGACAGGGTAGTAGTGGCTACACCTTC

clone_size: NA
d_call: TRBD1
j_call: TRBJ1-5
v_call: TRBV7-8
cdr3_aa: CASTRGQGGNQPQHF
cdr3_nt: TGTGCCAGCACTCGGGGACAGGGGGGCAATCAGCCCCAGCATTTT

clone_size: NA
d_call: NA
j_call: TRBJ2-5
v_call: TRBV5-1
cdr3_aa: CASSYRDLQETQYF
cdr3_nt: TGCGCCAGCAGCTACAGGGATCTACAGGAGACCCAGTACTTC

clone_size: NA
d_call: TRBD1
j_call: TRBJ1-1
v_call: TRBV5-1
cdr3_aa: CASSATQGVNTEAFF
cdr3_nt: TGCGCCAGCAGCGCCACTCAGGGGGTGAACACTGAAGCTTTCTTT

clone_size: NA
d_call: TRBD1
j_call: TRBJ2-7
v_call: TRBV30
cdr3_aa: CAWGGQSYEQYF
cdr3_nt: TGTGCCTGGGGGGGACAGAGCTACGAGCAGTACTTC

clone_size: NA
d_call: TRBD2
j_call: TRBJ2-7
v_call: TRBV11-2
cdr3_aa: CASSLLAGESEQYF
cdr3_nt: TGTGCCAGCAGCTTACTAGCGGGGGAATCCGAGCAGTACTTC